This T cell receptor beta chain appears in the sequencing data of a study of early stage breast cancer tumors. V lost 3 bases to trimming and J lost 5 bases, with 11 bases between them. Germline assignment: CDR1 SGHDT and CDR2 YYEEEE. The CDR3 runs 14 residues. Produced via immunoSEQ multiplex PCR; TCRdb's table is partial and in-frame only. The sample includes just over 50,000 clones, 78% of them seen just once. The specimen sequenced was blood. The chain combines TRBV5-6 with TRBJ1-4; D possibly corresponds to TRBD1 (6 bases). This TCR was recovered from a person aged 35 to 50 with breast cancer. The CDR3 reads CASSSQGPNEKLFF. The DNA of the CDR3 is TGTGCCAGCAGCTCACAGGGTCCGAATGAAAAACTGTTTTTT.